What follows is one TCR beta chain and its context. The sample holds many counts of this clonotype. Its antigen is still unknown. Per-base qualities were not stored, and no clone one base away is much larger. Libraries of naive CD8 T cells were built from anywhere between roughly 20,000 and 1,100,000 sorted cells, with 10%, 30% or 50% of the purified RNA used. Naive CD8 T cells were FACS-sorted as CD8+CD4-CCR7+CD45RA+ on a BD FACSAria II into RLT Plus buffer. To test detection sensitivity, Jurkat RNA equal to around 11 TCR copies was added to samples of about 20,000-1,000,000 naive CD8 T cells. CD8 T cells were enriched with RosetteSep CD8+ T Cell Enrichment Cocktail and Ficoll-Paque, followed by ACK red cell lysis. This entry is derived from a study of molecular identifiers for immune sequencing clone quantification (dated by TCRdb to 2016 to 2019). About the investigation overall: In a replicate experiment, RNA from about 20,000 or 100,000 naive CD8 T cells was split into five aliquots, four of which were sequenced. The study was a methods study using CD8 T cells to benchmark molecular-identifier clustering-based TCR repertoire sequencing (MIDCIRS) and TCR RNA copy counting. What the research found in general, with its limitations: Clones above 20 RNA copies held over 97% of molecules in CMV-specific effector cells but under 1% in naive cells. Modeling gave roughly 2.9 recovered TCR RNA copies per cell versus approximately 9 by digital PCR, implying approximately 30% capture efficiency. Even against a background of one million naive CD8 T cells, spiked-in Jurkat TCR RNA amounting to a single cell's worth was reported to be detectable. Without barcode sub-clustering, chimeric consensus sequences inflated TCR diversity; chimeras reached as high as 47%. The naive libraries included spiked-in Jurkat TCR RNA (roughly nine copies' worth), and this Jurkat TCR RNA is not part of the donor repertoire. Identical TCR molecules sharing a barcode could cause highly expanded clone sizes to be underestimated.

Library generation was performed with PCR. Sequencer: Illumina HiSeq 4000. Bulk TCR libraries were generated as previously described, with the TCR primers listed in Table S5 used. Total RNA was purified with the Qiagen AllPrep DNA/RNA kit. Reads from multiple sequencing runs of the same library were pooled before analysis. In the paper's pipeline: Reads were retained only if their TCR constant sequence matched exactly, and those retained reads were trimmed to 150 nt and grouped according to their 12-nt molecular barcodes. Within each barcode group, reads were sub-clustered at a 15% Levenshtein threshold, and quality-weighted consensus sequences were built per RNA molecule. Non-functional sequences were removed, as were lower-count sequences one edit away from another. On the basis of fitting two negative binomial distributions, barcode sub-clusters with fewer than 20% of the maximum read count were discarded. TCRdb took the public reads, trimmed them with fastp at Q25, ran MiXCR for clone calling and kept in-frame beta chains. Rows are combined by CDR3 protein, so each entry shows the most common genes and DNA. TCRdb, rather than the study authors, made the V and J calls. Here the sample has hundreds of thousands of distinct CDR3 sequences; about 20% occur a single time. The ten largest clones add up to 0.7% to 1% of the sample.

Sequencing input: naive CD8+ T cells from blood, with Jurkat cell RNA spiked in. In the paper's terms, the cell subset or site label means: FACS-sorted CD8+CD4-CCR7+CD45RA+ naive T cells. This TCR came from a human donor in good health. Some libraries in this study had Jurkat cell RNA spiked in.

The CDR3 region reads CASSPLFLGGAYQETQYF. The DNA is as follows: TGTGCCAGCAGTCCCCTGTTTTTAGGCGGGGCGTACCAAGAGACCCAGTACTTC. Recombination linked TRBV12-3 or TRBV12-4 to TRBJ2-5; possibly the D gene is TRBD2, per 6 matching bases. Cut back by 5 bases and 0 bases, the V and J ends lie 22 bases apart. The CDR3 spans 18 residues, from the cysteine through the phenylalanine. The CDR3 DNA has 54 bases and is translated from base 1.